Listed below are T cell receptor beta chains from one sample, sequenced in a study of cytomegalovirus exposure and HLA in healthy donors. The data were produced by immunoSEQ multiplex PCR, yet TCRdb's version contains in-frame clones alone and is incomplete. The sample includes 200,000 to 300,000 clones, roughly 88% of them seen just once. The source material was PBMCs. These receptors came from a woman aged 25-40 years in good health and CMV-seronegative. Both conserved end residues are part of each CDR3. The order of the fields is V gene, D gene, clone size, J gene, CDR3 protein, CDR3 DNA. The D gene is left open where the match is weak. Size is omitted from some rows. Given values are once, few, many or a class for expanded clones.

v_call: TRBV13
d_call: NA
clone_size: few
j_call: TRBJ1-5
cdr3_aa: CASSLSGQPQHF
cdr3_nt: TGTGCCAGCAGCTTATCGGGTCAGCCCCAGCATTTT

v_call: TRBV7-9
d_call: TRBD1
clone_size: NA
j_call: TRBJ1-4
cdr3_aa: CASSFGQGNEKLFF
cdr3_nt: TGTGCCAGCAGCTTCGGACAGGGAAATGAAAAACTGTTTTTT

v_call: TRBV5-4
d_call: NA
clone_size: NA
j_call: TRBJ2-7
cdr3_aa: CASSPVGGSSYEQYF
cdr3_nt: TGTGCCAGCAGCCCAGTCGGGGGAAGCTCCTACGAGCAGTACTTC

v_call: TRBV5-8
d_call: NA
clone_size: NA
j_call: TRBJ2-1
cdr3_aa: CASSQRGHEQFF
cdr3_nt: TGTGCCAGCAGCCAGAGGGGTCACGAGCAGTTCTTC

v_call: TRBV7-3
d_call: TRBD2
clone_size: NA
j_call: TRBJ2-1
cdr3_aa: CASSSGLANSYNEQFF
cdr3_nt: TGTGCCAGCAGCTCCGGACTAGCGAACTCCTACAATGAGCAGTTCTTC

v_call: TRBV21-1
d_call: NA
clone_size: NA
j_call: TRBJ2-1
cdr3_aa: CASGASSGYNEQFF
cdr3_nt: TGTGCCAGCGGGGCTAGTTCTGGATACAATGAGCAGTTCTTC

v_call: TRBV9
d_call: NA
clone_size: once
j_call: TRBJ2-5
cdr3_aa: CASSVDGPSETQYF
cdr3_nt: TGTGCCAGCAGCGTAGATGGGCCGTCGGAGACCCAGTACTTC

v_call: TRBV28
d_call: NA
clone_size: NA
j_call: TRBJ1-2
cdr3_aa: CASSPPGQFGYTF
cdr3_nt: TGTGCCAGCAGCCCTCCCGGACAGTTTGGCTACACCTTC

v_call: TRBV6-6
d_call: NA
clone_size: NA
j_call: TRBJ2-7
cdr3_aa: CASTPATGPGAYEQYF
cdr3_nt: TGTGCCAGCACTCCGGCCACCGGGCCGGGAGCCTACGAGCAGTACTTC

v_call: TRBV27
d_call: NA
clone_size: NA
j_call: TRBJ2-3
cdr3_aa: CASAEGVAEDTQYF
cdr3_nt: TGTGCCAGCGCCGAGGGGGTGGCCGAAGATACGCAGTATTTT

v_call: TRBV28
d_call: TRBD2
clone_size: once
j_call: TRBJ2-3
cdr3_aa: CASSSTSGRPYTQYF
cdr3_nt: TGTGCCAGCAGTTCTACTAGCGGGAGGCCGTATACGCAGTATTTT

v_call: TRBV5-6
d_call: TRBD2
clone_size: NA
j_call: TRBJ2-3
cdr3_aa: CASSLETSGAAGGTDTQYF
cdr3_nt: TGTGCCAGCAGCTTGGAGACTAGCGGGGCCGCCGGGGGCACAGATACGCAGTATTTT

v_call: TRBV7-6
d_call: TRBD2
clone_size: NA
j_call: TRBJ2-2
cdr3_aa: CASSTPLSGRETGELFF
cdr3_nt: TGTGCCAGCAGCACCCCGTTGTCGGGGAGGGAGACCGGGGAGCTGTTTTTT

v_call: TRBV30
d_call: NA
clone_size: NA
j_call: TRBJ2-6
cdr3_aa: CACPRRTPAREVGGANVLTF
cdr3_nt: TGTGCCTGCCCTCGCCGGACCCCGGCCAGGGAAGTTGGTGGGGCCAACGTCCTGACTTTC

v_call: TRBV4-2
d_call: NA
clone_size: NA
j_call: TRBJ2-5
cdr3_aa: CASSQEWSRDQETQYF
cdr3_nt: TGTGCCAGCAGCCAAGAGTGGTCTAGGGACCAAGAGACCCAGTACTTC

v_call: TRBV6-1
d_call: TRBD1
clone_size: NA
j_call: TRBJ2-3
cdr3_aa: CASSERTGGQGDTQYF
cdr3_nt: TGTGCCAGCAGTGAAAGGACAGGGGGACAGGGAGATACGCAGTATTTT

v_call: TRBV19
d_call: NA
clone_size: NA
j_call: TRBJ1-1
cdr3_aa: CASRTGRDTEAFF
cdr3_nt: TGTGCCAGTAGGACAGGAAGGGACACTGAAGCTTTCTTT

v_call: TRBV28
d_call: TRBD2
clone_size: once
j_call: TRBJ2-7
cdr3_aa: CASSSPNGRAYEQYF
cdr3_nt: TGTGCCAGCAGTTCCCCGAACGGGAGGGCCTACGAGCAGTACTTC

v_call: TRBV6-1
d_call: NA
clone_size: few
j_call: TRBJ2-4
cdr3_aa: CASSGLDRLAKNIQYF
cdr3_nt: TGTGCCAGCAGTGGCTTGGACAGATTAGCCAAAAACATTCAGTACTTC

v_call: TRBV21-1
d_call: NA
clone_size: NA
j_call: TRBJ2-2
cdr3_aa: CASIPETSGRRGNAGELFF
cdr3_nt: TGTGCCAGCATCCCCGAGACTAGCGGGAGGCGGGGGAACGCCGGGGAGCTGTTTTTT

v_call: TRBV28
d_call: TRBD1
clone_size: NA
j_call: TRBJ1-5
cdr3_aa: CASSTTGQGGNQPQHF
cdr3_nt: TGTGCCAGCAGTACAACGGGACAGGGGGGCAATCAGCCCCAGCATTTT

v_call: TRBV9
d_call: TRBD1
clone_size: NA
j_call: TRBJ2-1
cdr3_aa: CASSSTGETEQFF
cdr3_nt: TGTGCCAGCAGCTCCACAGGGGAGACTGAGCAGTTCTTC

v_call: TRBV11-2
d_call: NA
clone_size: once
j_call: TRBJ1-1
cdr3_aa: CASSHTGRSPPRNTEAFF
cdr3_nt: TGTGCCAGCAGCCATACGGGACGCAGTCCTCCGAGGAACACTGAAGCTTTCTTT

v_call: TRBV9
d_call: NA
clone_size: NA
j_call: TRBJ1-3
cdr3_aa: CASSEDGSSGNTIYF
cdr3_nt: TGTGCCAGCAGCGAGGACGGGAGCTCTGGAAACACCATATATTTT

v_call: TRBV6-1
d_call: NA
clone_size: NA
j_call: TRBJ2-7
cdr3_aa: CASSEYPQSGYEQYF
cdr3_nt: TGTGCCAGCAGTGAATACCCCCAAAGCGGCTACGAGCAGTACTTC

v_call: TRBV28
d_call: NA
clone_size: NA
j_call: TRBJ2-7
cdr3_aa: CASNGQLSYEQYF
cdr3_nt: TGTGCCAGCAACGGACAGCTCTCCTACGAGCAGTACTTC

v_call: TRBV5-1
d_call: TRBD2
clone_size: NA
j_call: TRBJ2-5
cdr3_aa: CASSLRGGLQETQYF
cdr3_nt: TGCGCCAGCAGTCTCCGGGGGGGCTTGCAAGAGACCCAGTACTTC